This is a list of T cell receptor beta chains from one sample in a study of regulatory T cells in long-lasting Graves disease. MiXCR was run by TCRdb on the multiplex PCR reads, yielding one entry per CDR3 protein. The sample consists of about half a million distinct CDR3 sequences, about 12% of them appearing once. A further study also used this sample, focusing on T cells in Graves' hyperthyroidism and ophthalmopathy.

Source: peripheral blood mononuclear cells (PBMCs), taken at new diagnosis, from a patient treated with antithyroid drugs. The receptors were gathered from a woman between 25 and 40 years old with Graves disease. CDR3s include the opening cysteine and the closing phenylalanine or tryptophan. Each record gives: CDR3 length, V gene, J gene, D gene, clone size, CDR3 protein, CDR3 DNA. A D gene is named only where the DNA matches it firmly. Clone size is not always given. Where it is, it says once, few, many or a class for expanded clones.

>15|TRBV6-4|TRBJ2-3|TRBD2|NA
CASSPRAGATDTQYF
TGTGCCAGCAGTCCTCGAGCGGGAGCCACAGATACGCAGTATTTT
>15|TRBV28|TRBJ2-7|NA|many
CASSFGGRSSYEQYF
TGTGCCAGCAGTTTCGGGGGGCGCAGCTCCTACGAGCAGTACTTC
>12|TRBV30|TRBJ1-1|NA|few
CAWMIGGTEAFF
TGTGCCTGGATGATCGGGGGCACTGAAGCTTTCTTT
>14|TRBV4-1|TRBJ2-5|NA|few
CASSQFGLQETQYF
TGCGCCAGCAGCCAGTTTGGTCTTCAAGAGACCCAGTACTTC
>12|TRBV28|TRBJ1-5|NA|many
CASKSSNQPQHF
TGTGCCAGCAAATCGAGCAATCAGCCCCAGCATTTT
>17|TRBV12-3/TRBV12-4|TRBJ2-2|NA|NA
CASTPKARGLNTGELFF
TGTGCCAGCACACCAAAGGCCAGGGGATTGAACACCGGGGAGCTGTTTTTT
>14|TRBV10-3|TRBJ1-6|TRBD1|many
CAISARQGNSPLHF
TGTGCCATCAGTGCGAGACAGGGTAATTCACCCCTCCACTTT
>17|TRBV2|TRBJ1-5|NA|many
CASSLDILGRRTQPQHF
TGTGCCAGCAGTCTCGACATCCTAGGGCGGCGGACTCAGCCCCAGCATTTT
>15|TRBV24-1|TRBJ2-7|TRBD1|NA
CATSGIQGERYEQYF
TGTGCCACCAGTGGCATACAGGGGGAACGCTACGAGCAGTACTTC
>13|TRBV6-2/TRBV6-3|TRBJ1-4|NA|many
CASMRDLYEKLFF
TGTGCCAGCATGCGGGACCTCTATGAAAAACTGTTTTTT
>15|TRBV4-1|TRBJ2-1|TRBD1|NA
CASREGTAAYNEQFF
TGCGCCAGCCGGGAAGGGACAGCAGCCTACAATGAGCAGTTCTTC
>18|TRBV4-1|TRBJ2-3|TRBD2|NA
CASSQLEGLAGSTDTQYF
TGCGCCAGCAGCCAACTAGAGGGACTAGCGGGGAGCACAGATACGCAGTATTTT
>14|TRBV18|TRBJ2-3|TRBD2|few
CATRLAGITDTQYF
TGTGCCACGAGACTAGCGGGAATCACAGATACGCAGTATTTT
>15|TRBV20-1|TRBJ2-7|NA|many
CSARDHELAGREQYF
TGCAGTGCTAGAGATCACGAGCTAGCTGGGAGGGAGCAGTACTTC
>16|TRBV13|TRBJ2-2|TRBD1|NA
CASSSPDRIYTGELFF
TGTGCCAGCAGCTCCCCGGACAGGATCTACACCGGGGAGCTGTTTTTT
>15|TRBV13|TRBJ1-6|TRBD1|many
CASSLSGGLSSPLHF
TGTGCCAGCAGCTTATCAGGGGGTTTGTCTTCACCCCTCCACTTT
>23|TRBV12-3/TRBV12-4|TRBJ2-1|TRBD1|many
CASSSPHLGQGDRRELSYNEQFF
TGTGCCAGCAGTTCCCCCCACTTGGGACAGGGGGATAGGCGGGAGTTATCCTACAATGAGCAGTTCTTC